The sequence of this T cell receptor beta chain was determined in a study of spatial heterogeneity in lung cancer (dated by TCRdb to about 2019). Study-wide context: Samples were obtained from around 72 patients with early-stage, untreated non-small cell lung cancer from the lung TRACERx cohort. In the raw uncorrected reads, each unique combination of TCR and UMI appeared more than ten times on average. Beta-chain transcripts were consistently detected in greater numbers than alpha-chain transcripts, which likely reflected higher beta-chain transcript abundance. Both alpha and beta chains were TCR-sequenced in samples taken at surgery, namely 220 tumor regions, around 64 matched nontumor lung samples and 55 to 60 PBMC samples. In non-small cell lung cancer, the study made a quantitative comparison of TCR alpha and beta repertoires among multiple tumor regions, matched nontumor lung and blood. The study linked features of the TCR repertoire to counts of nonsynonymous mutations, which were determined by whole-exome sequencing of tumor tissue. Follow-up PBMC samples were sequenced whenever available, with the median time to follow-up being approximately two years after resection.

The time point label here, explained by the study, means: blood at routine non-recurrence follow-up after resection. Without any cell sorting, TCR sequencing was performed on whole RNA extracted either from tumor and nontumor lung tissue or from cryopreserved PBMC samples. Patients were selected for TCR sequencing only if sufficient RNA was available from at least two tumor regions. From the germline V gene, CDR1 is LGHNA and CDR2 is YNFKEQ. Taken from cysteine to phenylalanine, the CDR3 has 15 residues. The sequence is cut down to CDR3 DNA, 45 bases in frame from base 1. Trimming costs V 0 bases and J 3 bases, and their ends lie 9 bases apart. Beyond this particular receptor, the publication reports: Confirming at a functional level the hypothesis that regional TCRs recognize regional mutations was considered to require additional single-cell paired TCR alpha and beta sequencing. Only 14 to 15 patients were included in the comparisons of baseline and follow-up blood repertoires. Ubiquitous expanded tumor TCRs showed up in blood more often at tumor resection than at routine follow-up.

This clonotype appeared once. The antigen this receptor binds is unknown. Per-nucleotide qualities are absent, and no much larger clonotype sits a single base away. Weak support is all one read offers. The library was obtained by 5' RACE. TCRdb shows the sequencer as NextSeq 500. In the TCR library protocol, a unique molecular identifier was attached to each TCR cDNA molecule so that PCR and sequencing errors could be corrected. The paper's processing steps were these. TCR identification, UMI-based error correction and CDR3 extraction were all carried out with Decombinator tools. Expanded TCRs were defined as those above a frequency of 2 per 1,000, corresponding to the top 1% of the tumor frequency distribution. Rényi diversity was computed with the R vegan package after subsampling each repertoire 100 times to 5,000 TCRs. CDR3 similarity networks were built from amino acid triplet string-kernel similarity, connecting CDR3s with pairwise similarity above 0.82. Starting from the raw public reads, TCRdb applied fastp trimming at Q25, assembled clones with MiXCR and retained in-frame beta chains. CDR3 protein sequences are deduplicated, and each keeps its most common genes and DNA. The V and J calls were determined by TCRdb, not by the authors. This sample lists more than 40,000 distinct CDR3 sequences; more than 20% were detected once. Less than 8.5% of the sample lies in the top ten.

Sequencing was performed on PBMCs, taken at follow-up. This clonotype originated in a female donor with early-stage non-small cell lung cancer. The chain employs TRBV4-2 and TRBJ1-5; the D segment could be TRBD1, given 6 matching bases. The CDR3 region reads CASSQDGQNNQPQHF. DNA sequence: TGTGCCAGCAGCCAAGACGGACAGAACAATCAGCCCCAGCATTTT.